The clone carrying this T cell receptor (beta chain) was seen a handful of times. Its antigen is not identified. This specimen comes from a study of cytomegalovirus exposure and HLA in healthy donors. In the study overall: The study placed approximately 81% of its approximately 360 genotyped donors in the Caucasian-associated ancestry cluster. Study outcomes and limitations: A later analysis linked a missense variant in DCLRE1C to the trimming of TCR beta V and J genes.

PCR was performed using 60 Vbeta and 13 Jbeta primers. As originally analysed: Approximately 80 million unique TCR beta chains, roughly 11 million of them shared, were counted by a later analysis. Profiling relied on immunoSEQ multiplex PCR, and the TCRdb table lists in-frame clones only, not all of them. V, J and clone size derive from that table, while D and trimming were established from the DNA sequence. The sample yields some 120,000 clones, 15% seen once. The CDR3 length is 13 residues. V lost 1 base and J lost 9, with 10 bases in between. CDR1 is MNHEY and CDR2 is SMNVEV in the germline V gene (reference sequence).

The rearrangement joins TRBV27 to TRBJ2-1; no clear D. The receptor's source is a woman younger than 30 in good health and CMV-seronegative. Specimen: PBMCs. CDR3 sequence reads: CASSLYRDTEQFF. The CDR3 bases are TGTGCCAGCAGTTTATACAGAGACACTGAGCAGTTCTTC.